This T cell receptor beta chain was identified during a study of OX40 agonist ivuxolimab in advanced cancers. CDR3 size: 17 residues. Between the trimmed V and J ends, which lost 3 bases and 3 bases, there was a span of 17 bases. Germline V gene lookup returns CDR1 LNHDA and CDR2 SQIVND (reference sequence). Sequencing used immunoSEQ multiplex PCR; TCRdb keeps in-frame clones, though not all of them. The repertoire consists of 20,000 or so clones, with approximately 79% occurring once and the leading ten covering 13% to 15%. The V call is TRBV19, the J call TRBJ2-2; D remains ambiguous. This sequence originates from an adult with an advanced solid tumor such as melanoma, head and neck, liver or kidney cancer. Here the sequenced sample was CD4+ or CD8+ T cells sorted from blood, taken in a trial of the OX40 agonist ivuxolimab. Here the CDR3 reads CASSIEETQWDTGELFF. The CDR3 DNA reads as TGTGCCAGTAGTATCGAGGAGACCCAATGGGACACCGGGGAGCTGTTTTTT. Based on the CDR3 plus reference TRBV19 and TRBJ2-2, the full variable domain is DGGITQSPKYLFRKEGQNVTLSCEQNLNHDAMYWYRQDPGQGLRLIYYSQIVNDFQKGDIAEGYSVSREKKESFPLTVTSAQKNPTAFYLCASSIEETQWDTGELFFGEGSRLTVL.